This TCR beta chain was captured in a study of beta chain features in type 1 diabetes (dated by TCRdb to 2017 to 2018). With respect to the entire study: Mean age, gender distribution, total cell number and subset yield were not different between patients and healthy donors. Regulatory and stem cell-like memory subsets were isolated from only 8 patients and about 8 healthy donors, whereas naive and central memory subsets came from all 30 or so donors. Across all samples, approximately 98,000,000 sorted cells were examined, and cell number per subset correlated strongly with RNA yield. The study compared TCRB repertoires of sorted circulating CD4+ T cell subsets between recently diagnosed type 1 diabetes patients and matched healthy donors. The paper's findings and limits, for the study overall: A moderate but significant shortening of TCRB CDR3 length was observed in type 1 diabetes patients in all four CD4+ subsets. Because small numbers of individuals were included in the HLA sub-analyses, any influence of HLA type on TCRB rearrangement was left unresolved. Patients with type 1 diabetes made fewer insertions and deleted more nucleotides at VDJ recombination sites, implying thymic rearrangement abnormalities. PCR might favor shorter templates, but patient and control samples were amplified and corrected together, so any skew would affect both groups equally. Naive, central memory and regulatory TCRB repertoires appeared to be more similar among patients than among healthy donors. Sequencing cDNA rather than genomic DNA could over-represent highly expressing activated cells, although activation and CD3 levels did not differ between groups.

Each donor gave one peripheral blood draw, averaging approximately 0.12 L, which was collected into heparinised tubes. Naive, central memory, regulatory and stem cell-like memory CD4+ T cells were sorted on a BD FACSAria II using a panel including CD45RO, CCR7, CD25, CD127, CD95 and CD27. All sorted populations exceeded 95% purity. Right away, PBMCs were isolated by Lymphoprep density gradient centrifugation and were stained directly, with no culture step. So that batch effects would be minimized, each experiment stained and sorted samples in pairs, pairing one healthy donor with one patient. The High Capacity cDNA Reverse Transcription Kit was used to reverse transcribe all of the isolated RNA, meaning that expressed TCRB transcripts were what got sequenced. Survey-depth immunoSEQ sequencing was performed on stem cell-like memory T cell samples, with an average of around 930,000 total reads per sample. Sorted cells were lysed in RLT buffer, and RNA was extracted using DNase-treated RNeasy Micro or Mini kits according to cell number. To prevent cross-contamination, every cell subset was processed on its own, while patient and healthy donor samples were processed together. The immunoSEQ multiplex PCR was used to amplify TCRB sequences from cDNA, generating 87-bp fragments that spanned the CDR3 region. Sequencing of the amplicons was done on the Illumina HiSeq platform. The study's processing was this. PCR bias was computationally corrected using synthetic template baselines, reads within Hamming distance 2 were collapsed, and singletons that could not be merged were discarded. Reads were aligned to IMGT to assign V, D and J genes, CDR3 length, and insertions or deletions at six rearrangement sites. Within each subset, clonotype counts were normalized to sorted cell number, after which true diversity and Gini coefficients were computed with the tcR R package. The overlap coefficient, calculated on TCRB nucleotide sequences, was used to measure repertoire sharing. The clones in this table, taken by TCRdb from immuneACCESS, are in-frame only. Not every clone is retained; where verified, under half of the shortfall comes from an unresolved V gene, and the cause of the rest is unknown. That table furnishes V, J and clone size, whereas the DNA furnished D and trimming. For this sample the table gives under 90,000 clones, of which 30% to 40% were detected only once. The leading ten clones occupy 0.4% to 0.55% of the sample.

On this clone itself: Its antigen has not been determined. Base quality data are lacking; no much larger clone is found one base away.

In the germline V gene, CDR1 corresponds to MGHRA and CDR2 to YSYEKL. Ends trimmed: V by 4 bases, J by 3 bases; bases unmatched to a gene: 9. The CDR3 numbers 16 residues from cysteine through phenylalanine. The read is trimmed to its CDR3 DNA, 48 bases read in frame from base 1. Here the chain combines TRBV4-1 and TRBJ2-3; a stretch of 8 junction bases matches TRBD2. This sequence was found in a woman younger than 35 in good health. Sequenced material: stem cell memory CD4+ T cells from blood. What the cell subset or site label conveys for this sample: stem cell-like memory CD4+ T cells. The DNA reads TGCGCCAGCAGCCTCGCGACTAGCGTTTGGACAGATACGCAGTATTTT. The encoded protein is CASSLATSVWTDTQYF.